What follows are 10 T cell receptor beta chains derived from one specimen sequenced in a study of spatial heterogeneity in lung cancer. Their recognized antigens are unknown. The study, taken as a whole, reports: Tracking of tumor mutation counts was seen in expanded intratumoral alpha and beta TCR counts.

MiXCR was run by TCRdb on the 5' RACE reads, yielding one entry per CDR3 protein. The top ten clones hold roughly 12% of a sample with about 11,000 distinct CDR3 sequences, approximately 4.7% of them seen once. Time point in this sample: sample taken at primary tumor resection. The specimen was lung tumor tissue, collected at surgery. The receptors were gathered from a male donor with early-stage non-small cell lung cancer.

There are many counts of this clonotype. This beta chain is a stray sequence in a library constructed for alpha chains; its clone size is not meaningful. CDR3 in DNA: TGTGCCAGCAGTCGGACTAGCGGGGGGGCTAGCACAGATACGCAGTATTTT. This sequence encodes CASSRTSGGASTDTQYF. The chain links TRBV6-5 to TRBJ2-3; the match to TRBD2 covers 15 bases. J was trimmed by 0 bases and V by 5 bases; bases with no gene match: 3. This CDR3 has 17 residues. Per the germline V gene, CDR1 is MNHEY and CDR2 is SVGAGI.

This clonotype has a count of ten or more. A library prepared for alpha chains yielded this beta chain as an off-target read; its size is of little meaning. The chain couples TRBV11-1 to TRBJ1-5; D not certain. The CDR3 consists of 13 residues. V was pared by 3 bases and J by 5 bases, with 8 bases between. Germline CDR1 is SGHAT and CDR2 is FQDESV (reference sequence). As DNA, the CDR3 is TGTGCCAGCAGCTTGGGAAAGGATCAGCCCCAGCATTTT. It codes for CASSLGKDQPQHF.

This clonotype was detected ten times or more. The library was prepared for alpha chains; this beta chain is a stray read, so its frequency means little. The J gene is TRBJ2-3, the V gene TRBV29-1, with D perhaps given as TRBD1 or TRBD2 (6 bases each). This CDR3 comprises 13 residues. Trimming removed 4 bases from V and 5 bases from J, with 13 bases in between. The germline V gene encodes CDR1 SQVTM and CDR2 ANQGSEA. This CDR3 is CSVGGPGGDTQYF. The CDR3 DNA sequence: TGCAGCGTTGGGGGGCCCGGGGGAGATACGCAGTATTTT.

This clonotype has a count of ten or more. As an off-target read in a library built for alpha chains, this beta chain has a frequency of little significance. The chain combines TRBV14 with TRBJ1-2, with D hard to call. This CDR3 is 14 amino acids long. Germline V gene data show CDR1 as SGHDN and CDR2 as FVKESK. V lost 4 bases and J lost 4, with 13 bases in between. As DNA, the CDR3 is TGTGCCAGCAGCCTAACCAGCGAGGCCTATGGCTACACCTTC. Translation gives CASSLTSEAYGYTF.

At least ten counts were recorded for this clonotype. For a library built for alpha chains, this beta chain is a stray read; little rests on its size. The J gene is TRBJ2-7, the V gene TRBV2; 14 bases are a match to TRBD2. Germline V gene lookup returns CDR1 SNHLY and CDR2 FYNNEI. V lost 4 bases and J lost 3; bases outside the gene matches: 2. This CDR3 contains 15 residues. The CDR3 loop is CASSGLAGGHYEQYF. CDR3 DNA sequence: TGTGCCAGCAGTGGACTAGCGGGAGGGCACTACGAGCAGTACTTC.

The sample holds many counts of this clonotype. The library was designed around alpha chains, so this beta chain is a stray read whose abundance carries little weight. The chain carries TRBV6-7 and TRBJ2-5; 8 bases fit TRBD1. TRBV6-7 is sorted into the ORF group, with uncertain function. V was clipped by 0 bases and J by 3 bases; unmatched bases: 9. The CDR3 extends over 17 amino acids. The CDR3 DNA reads as TGTGCCAGCAGTTACTCGAAGGACAGGGTTTACAAAGAGACCCAGTACTTC. Amino acid sequence: CASSYSKDRVYKETQYF.

This clonotype was found many times. Within a library made for alpha chains, this beta chain is off target, and its count is uninformative. V usage is TRBV4-3 and J usage is TRBJ2-7; D is uncertain. Germline V gene sequence: CDR1 LGHNA, CDR2 YSLEER. Between the trimmed V and J ends, which lost 1 base and 2 bases, there was a span of 9 bases. The CDR3 spans 14 residues. CDR3 in DNA: TGCGCCAGCAGCCAAGGGTTTGACACCTACGAGCAGTACTTC. It yields the protein CASSQGFDTYEQYF.

Regarding this clonotype: For a library built for alpha chains, this beta chain is a stray read; little rests on its size. The V gene is TRBV5-4, the J gene TRBJ2-7; a possible D gene is TRBD1 (6 bases). V gave up 0 bases and J gave up 9 bases, with 16 bases separating them. Germline V CDR1 and CDR2: SGHNT, YYREEE (reference sequence). This CDR3 comprises 14 residues. CDR3 sequence reads: CASSLGGGRAGQYF. The CDR3 bases are TGTGCCAGCAGCTTGGGAGGGGGAAGGGCCGGGCAGTACTTC.

This clonotype has at least ten counts. As an off-target read in a library built for alpha chains, this beta chain has a frequency of little significance. V gene TRBV15 combines with J gene TRBJ1-1; TRBD1 is a possible D gene (6 bases). V was pared by 0 bases and J by 1 base, with 12 bases between. The CDR3 is made up of 16 amino acids. CDR1 and CDR2 (germline): LNHNV, YYDKDF (reference sequence). As DNA, the CDR3 is TGTGCCACCAGCAGAGATCGAACAGGGCCGAACACTGAAGCTTTCTTT. As protein: CATSRDRTGPNTEAFF.

The sample holds a few counts of this clonotype. Since the library was made to target alpha chains, this beta chain is a stray read and its abundance is not meaningful. This sequence joins TRBV4-3 and TRBJ1-1, with TRBD1 as a possible D gene (6 bases). Trimming stripped 0 bases from V and 0 bases from J, with 14 bases between. Germline V CDR1 and CDR2: LGHNA, YSLEER. CDR3 length: 17 residues. CDR3 region: CASSQEKHTGLNTEAFF. DNA for the CDR3: TGCGCCAGCAGCCAAGAAAAGCATACAGGGCTGAACACTGAAGCTTTCTTT.